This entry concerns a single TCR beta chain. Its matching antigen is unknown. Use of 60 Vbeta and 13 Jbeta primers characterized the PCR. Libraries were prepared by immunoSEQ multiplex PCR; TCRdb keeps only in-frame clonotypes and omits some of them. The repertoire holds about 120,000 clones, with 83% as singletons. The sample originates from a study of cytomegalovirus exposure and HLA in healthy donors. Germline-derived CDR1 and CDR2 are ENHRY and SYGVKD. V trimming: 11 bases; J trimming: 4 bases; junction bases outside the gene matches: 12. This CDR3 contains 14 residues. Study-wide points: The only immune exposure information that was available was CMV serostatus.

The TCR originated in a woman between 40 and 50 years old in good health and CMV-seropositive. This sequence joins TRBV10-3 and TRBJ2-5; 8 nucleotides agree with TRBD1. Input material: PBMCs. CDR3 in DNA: TGTGCCGGGGCGGACAGGGAGGATCGAGAGACCCAGTACTTC. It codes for CAGADREDRETQYF.